A selection of T cell receptor beta chains follows, all from one sample in a study of CD8 T cells in Susac syndrome. TCRdb passed the immunoSEQ multiplex PCR reads through MiXCR, listing each CDR3 protein once. The table shows around 220,000 distinct CDR3 sequences, with about 93% occurring only once. The source material was CD8+ T cells from PBMCs. These receptors were taken from a human donor with multiple sclerosis. CDR3s include the opening cysteine and the closing phenylalanine or tryptophan. The order of the fields is V gene, CDR3 protein.

V gene: TRBV29-1
CDR3 protein: CSVQATPWNTEAFF

V gene: TRBV27
CDR3 protein: CASSFHMGAETQYF

V gene: TRBV20-1
CDR3 protein: CSARDLEGALDTQYF

V gene: TRBV13
CDR3 protein: CASSLFSTGNNYGYTF

V gene: TRBV3-1
CDR3 protein: CASSHEVGGDGYTF

V gene: TRBV3-1
CDR3 protein: CASSQELWNTGELFF

V gene: TRBV3-1
CDR3 protein: CASSPIGYSSYNEQFF

V gene: TRBV15
CDR3 protein: CATSRTDYSGANVLTF

V gene: TRBV27
CDR3 protein: CASSLGTAHEQYF

V gene: TRBV27
CDR3 protein: CASGWGASDNEQFF

V gene: TRBV12-3/TRBV12-4
CDR3 protein: CASSFSQAETQYF

V gene: TRBV7-3
CDR3 protein: CASRQDSMGMNEQFF

V gene: TRBV9
CDR3 protein: CASSLTTDEPQHF

V gene: TRBV7-6
CDR3 protein: CASSLEPAVYTGNTIYF

V gene: TRBV2
CDR3 protein: CASSGGLLTYEQYF

V gene: TRBV19
CDR3 protein: CASSTTGGAVTEAFF

V gene: TRBV12-3/TRBV12-4
CDR3 protein: CASSSGGQSNQPQHF

V gene: TRBV9
CDR3 protein: CASSGNKQGAGANVLTF

V gene: TRBV6-5
CDR3 protein: CASSYSVKGWAYEQYF

V gene: TRBV13
CDR3 protein: CASSLRGPTRTQYF

V gene: TRBV12-3/TRBV12-4
CDR3 protein: CASIGGIAGAYNEQFF

V gene: TRBV9
CDR3 protein: CASSVGGSSEQFF

V gene: TRBV9
CDR3 protein: CASSVNGENYNEQFF

V gene: TRBV29-1
CDR3 protein: CSVGQGADTGELFF

V gene: TRBV4-1
CDR3 protein: CASSPRAGDRGNQPQHF

V gene: TRBV30
CDR3 protein: CAWSAHTEVSGRATYNEQFF

V gene: TRBV7-9
CDR3 protein: CASSLGPPGGTEAFF

V gene: TRBV20-1
CDR3 protein: CSAREVQMTEAFF

V gene: TRBV7-9
CDR3 protein: CATRAETQYF

V gene: TRBV15
CDR3 protein: CATSRPPADRNTNYGYTF

V gene: TRBV18
CDR3 protein: CASSPEDRANTEAFF

V gene: TRBV5-6
CDR3 protein: CASSLDRDNTDTQYF

V gene: TRBV5-6
CDR3 protein: CASSFGTAVETQYF

V gene: TRBV7-9
CDR3 protein: CASSLGVGGRKNEQFF

V gene: TRBV10-2
CDR3 protein: CASSETGILSEQYF

V gene: TRBV5-1
CDR3 protein: CASSLTTGQDPNIQYF

V gene: TRBV29-1
CDR3 protein: CSATGPPRGEQYF

V gene: TRBV19
CDR3 protein: CASSMSTSGSYEQYF

V gene: TRBV7-9
CDR3 protein: CASSLSRPTNYGYTF

V gene: TRBV4-3
CDR3 protein: CASSQGTGYGTEAFF

V gene: TRBV10-3
CDR3 protein: CAISEWEGDYEQYF

V gene: TRBV7-9
CDR3 protein: CASSETRGADYGYTF

V gene: TRBV7-9
CDR3 protein: CASSLPPGTEAFF

V gene: TRBV21-1
CDR3 protein: CASSKQLAGGLDEQYF

V gene: TRBV5-6
CDR3 protein: CASSFASSYEQYF

V gene: TRBV6-6
CDR3 protein: CASSYPRDSSTDTQYF

V gene: TRBV9
CDR3 protein: CASSVDGNILYEQYF

V gene: TRBV6-5
CDR3 protein: CASATRTSSEQYF

V gene: TRBV29-1
CDR3 protein: CSSQRWDSSNYGYTF